A selection of T cell receptor beta chains follows, all from one sample in a study of human T cells and chemical hapten exposure. MiXCR was run by TCRdb on the RACE reads, yielding one entry per CDR3 protein. The sample includes 100,000 or so distinct CDR3 sequences, 9.5% to 11% seen only once; the top ten take roughly 3.5%. The sequencing used whole blood, collected in connection with sensitization to the hapten diphenylcyclopropenone (DPC). These receptor sequences come from a woman in her forties with alopecia areata. Some clones in this sample may be carry-over from other donors' samples. CDR3s include the opening cysteine and the closing phenylalanine or tryptophan. The D gene is left open where the match is weak. Only some rows state a clone size, as once, few, many or a class for expanded clones.

TRBD2 TRBJ2-7 few TRBV20-1 13 TGCAGTGCGAAGCGGGAGGGCCTATACGAGCAGTACTTC CSAKREGLYEQYF
NA TRBJ1-4 many TRBV12-3/TRBV12-4 14 TGTGCCAGCAGTTGGGCAGGTGGGGATGAAAAACTGTTTTTT CASSWAGGDEKLFF
NA TRBJ2-3 NA TRBV11-3 13 TGTGCCAGCAGCTCATATTATACAGATACGCAGTATTTT CASSSYYTDTQYF
TRBD1 TRBJ2-5 many TRBV24-1 13 TGTGCCACCAGTGATGGGGGACAGACGACCCAGTACTTC CATSDGGQTTQYF
TRBD1 TRBJ2-3 many TRBV5-5 17 TGTGCCAGCAGCGCCGCCGGGACAGGGGGCGGCACAGATACGCAGTATTTT CASSAAGTGGGTDTQYF
TRBD1 TRBJ1-5 NA TRBV7-9 17 TGTGCCAGCAGCTCCGGACAGGGGGCTTTGGTGGATCAGCCCCAGCATTTT CASSSGQGALVDQPQHF
NA TRBJ1-6 many TRBV6-5 14 TGTGCCAGCAGTTACTTGGATGTGGGATCACCCCTCCACTTT CASSYLDVGSPLHF
TRBD1 TRBJ1-1 few TRBV7-9 16 TGTGCCAGCAGCCGCGCCACAGGGGGTCGTGAAACTGAAGCTTTCTTT CASSRATGGRETEAFF
TRBD1 TRBJ1-2 many TRBV20-1 14 TGCAGTGCTAGCAGACAGGGGTTTCAGGATGGCTACACCTTC CSASRQGFQDGYTF
TRBD1 TRBJ2-5 few TRBV29-1 14 TGCAGCGCGTCCGGGACAGGGAGGCAAGAGACCCAGTACTTC CSASGTGRQETQYF
NA TRBJ1-5 many TRBV4-1 13 TGCGCCAGCAGCCCATCGCCCGATCAGCCCCAGCATTTT CASSPSPDQPQHF
NA TRBJ2-3 NA TRBV7-8 16 TGTGCCAGCAGCTTTAGGGGTAGTTCCCTACAGGATACGCAGTATTTT CASSFRGSSLQDTQYF
TRBD1 TRBJ1-2 many TRBV10-3 15 TGTGCCATCAGCACCGGGACAGGGGTTAACTATGGCTACACCTTC CAISTGTGVNYGYTF
TRBD2 TRBJ2-7 NA TRBV6-5 14 TGTGCCAGCAGTTCTCGGGGGGGTGGCCACGAGCAGTACTTC CASSSRGGGHEQYF
NA TRBJ1-3 NA TRBV11-3 18 TGTGCCAGCAGCTTAGAGGGGAGAGTAACCCCTACTGGAAACACCATATATTTT CASSLEGRVTPTGNTIYF
NA TRBJ2-7 NA TRBV10-3 19 TGTGCCATCAGTCGGAACACCCCAAGGGTACTAGCCGATACCTACGAGCAGTACTTC CAISRNTPRVLADTYEQYF
NA TRBJ2-7 many TRBV4-3 13 TGCGCCAGCAGCCAAGATCTTAGCTACGAGCAGTACTTC CASSQDLSYEQYF
NA TRBJ2-6 many TRBV5-1 17 TGCGCCAGCAGCTGGACACAGGGACCATCTGGGGCCAACGTCCTGACTTTC CASSWTQGPSGANVLTF
NA TRBJ2-2 NA TRBV4-2 15 TGTGCCAGCAGCCTCCAGGCGGCGAACACCGGGGAGCTGTTTTTT CASSLQAANTGELFF
NA TRBJ2-2 few TRBV7-2 15 TGTGCCAGCAGCCGCCTTCCCCCGGGGACCGGGGAGCTGTTTTTT CASSRLPPGTGELFF
NA TRBJ2-7 NA TRBV27 11 TGTGCCAGCACCCTCGGCGGCGAGCAGTACTTC CASTLGGEQYF
NA TRBJ2-7 many TRBV6-5 15 TGTGCCAGCAGTTACTCTCGGGCGGCAACCTACGAGCAGTACTTC CASSYSRAATYEQYF
NA TRBJ2-3 few TRBV20-1 14 TGCAGTGCTAGAGATGGAGGCAGCACAGATACGCAGTATTTT CSARDGGSTDTQYF
NA TRBJ2-7 few TRBV11-2 13 TGTGCCAGCAGCTTATGGACAGCCGACGAGCAGTACTTC CASSLWTADEQYF
NA TRBJ2-7 NA TRBV29-1 10 TGCAGCGTTGGCCTGCCCGAGCAGTACTTC CSVGLPEQYF
NA TRBJ1-2 few TRBV6-1 16 TGTGCCAGCAGTGTTTGGGGGGGGCCGAAACCCTATGGCTACACCTTC CASSVWGGPKPYGYTF
NA TRBJ1-1 NA TRBV6-2/TRBV6-3 13 TGTGCCAGCAGCCTAACCCAGGGCACTGAAGCTTTCTTT CASSLTQGTEAFF
NA TRBJ2-7 many TRBV25-1 14 TGTGCCAGCAGTGAATCCCCTAACAGGAACGAGCAGTACTTC CASSESPNRNEQYF
NA TRBJ1-1 NA TRBV7-2 14 TGTGCCAGCAGCCACAACAGGGTGAACACTGAAGCTTTCTTT CASSHNRVNTEAFF
NA TRBJ2-1 NA TRBV3-1 12 TGTGCCAGCAGCCGCAGATTGGATGAGCAGTTCTTC CASSRRLDEQFF
TRBD1 TRBJ1-2 many TRBV7-2 14 TGTGCCAGCAGCTTTTCTTGGACAGGGGATGGCTACACCTTC CASSFSWTGDGYTF
TRBD2 TRBJ2-1 few TRBV20-1 16 TGCAGTGCGACAGCGGGAGTCCCCCCCTCCTACAATGAGCAGTTCTTC CSATAGVPPSYNEQFF
NA TRBJ2-2 NA TRBV3-1 16 TGTGCCAGCAGCGTAAGGGGGGGTTCAGGTGCTGGGGAGCTGTTTTTT CASSVRGGSGAGELFF
TRBD1 TRBJ2-2 few TRBV7-2 17 TGTGCCAGCAGCCCCACGTCCGGGACAGGGAGGAGGGGGGAGCTGTTTTTT CASSPTSGTGRRGELFF
NA TRBJ2-3 few TRBV6-5 14 TGTGCCAGCAGTTCCAGCCAGGGTGGAGATACGCAGTATTTT CASSSSQGGDTQYF
TRBD1 TRBJ1-6 many TRBV20-1 16 TGCAGTGCTAGAGAGCCTAGGGGGCAAGATAATTCACCCCTCCACTTT CSAREPRGQDNSPLHF
TRBD2 TRBJ2-7 few TRBV11-2 15 TGTGCCAGCAGCTTAGACGGCGGGAGGGCCGACGAGCAGTACTTC CASSLDGGRADEQYF
TRBD1 TRBJ1-2 many TRBV29-1 15 TGCAGCGTTGAAGGCCGGGACAGGGTCGGCTATGGCTACACCTTC CSVEGRDRVGYGYTF
TRBD1 TRBJ1-1 few TRBV5-1 16 TGCGCCAGCAGCGGGGGACAGTCCGGTGAGATTGCTGAAGCTTTCTTT CASSGGQSGEIAEAFF
NA TRBJ1-1 NA TRBV10-3 14 TGTGCCATCAGTCGTGAGGGCCGGGACACTGAAGCTTTCTTT CAISREGRDTEAFF
TRBD1 TRBJ1-1 few TRBV20-1 12 TGCAGTGCTGGACAGGGACCCGGTGTGGCTTTCTTT CSAGQGPGVAFF
NA TRBJ1-6 few TRBV7-2 14 TGTGCCAGCAGCTTGGGGACCGGTAATTCACCCCTCCACTTT CASSLGTGNSPLHF
NA TRBJ2-5 many TRBV20-1 17 TGCAGTGCTAGACCGATTGACTCTCCCTGGGGCCAAGAGACCCAGTACTTC CSARPIDSPWGQETQYF
NA TRBJ2-7 NA TRBV25-1 13 TGTGCCAGCACCTCAATCGGGGGTCGGGAGCAGTACTTC CASTSIGGREQYF
NA TRBJ2-3 NA TRBV4-2 16 TGTGCCAGCAGCCAAGATTGGACGGGTAGCACAGATACGCAGTATTTT CASSQDWTGSTDTQYF
NA TRBJ2-7 NA TRBV28 12 TGTGCCAGCAGTTTGACATCGGGCGAGCAGTACTTC CASSLTSGEQYF
NA TRBJ2-7 NA TRBV3-1 12 TGTGCCAGCAGTCGTCCTCCCTACGAGCAGTACTTC CASSRPPYEQYF
TRBD1 TRBJ2-3 NA TRBV20-1 16 TGCAGTGCTAGAGATCGGCGGACAGGGAGGACAGATACGCAGTATTTT CSARDRRTGRTDTQYF
TRBD1 TRBJ1-1 NA TRBV19 14 TGTGCCAGTAGTATCCAGGGGGCGCGCACTGAAGCTTTCTTT CASSIQGARTEAFF
NA TRBJ1-1 many TRBV27 15 TGTGCCAGCAGTACCCGGACCGGGGTGAACACTGAAGCTTTCTTT CASSTRTGVNTEAFF
NA TRBJ1-5 NA TRBV15 12 TGTGTCACCAGCGGAGCAGGTCAGCCCCAGCATTTT CVTSGAGQPQHF
NA TRBJ2-1 many TRBV14 12 TGTGCCAGCAGCCAAGTAATATATGAGCAGTTCTTC CASSQVIYEQFF
NA TRBJ2-3 NA TRBV30 11 TGTGCCTGGACGCCTTCAGATACGCAGTATTTT CAWTPSDTQYF